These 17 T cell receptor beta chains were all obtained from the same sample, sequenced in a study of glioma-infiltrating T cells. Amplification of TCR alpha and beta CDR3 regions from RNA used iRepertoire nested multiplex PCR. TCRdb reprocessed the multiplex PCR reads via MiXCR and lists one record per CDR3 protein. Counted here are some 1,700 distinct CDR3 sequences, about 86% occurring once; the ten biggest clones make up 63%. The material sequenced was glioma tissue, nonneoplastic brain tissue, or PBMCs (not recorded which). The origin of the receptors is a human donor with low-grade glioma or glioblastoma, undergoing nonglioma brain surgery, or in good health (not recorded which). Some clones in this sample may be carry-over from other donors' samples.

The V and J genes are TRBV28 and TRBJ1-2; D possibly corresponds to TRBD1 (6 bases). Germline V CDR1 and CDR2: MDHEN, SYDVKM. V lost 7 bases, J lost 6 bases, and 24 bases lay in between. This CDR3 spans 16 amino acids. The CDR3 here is CASIPSHREEWDGYTF. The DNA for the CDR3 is TGTGCCAGCATACCGTCGCACAGGGAAGAGTGGGATGGCTACACCTTC.

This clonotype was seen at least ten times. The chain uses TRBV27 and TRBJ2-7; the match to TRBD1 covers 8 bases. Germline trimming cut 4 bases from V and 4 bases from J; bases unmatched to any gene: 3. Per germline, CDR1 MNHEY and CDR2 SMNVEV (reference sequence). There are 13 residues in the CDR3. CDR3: CASSYYRGYEQYF. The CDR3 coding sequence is TGTGCCAGCAGTTACTACAGGGGGTACGAGCAGTACTTC.

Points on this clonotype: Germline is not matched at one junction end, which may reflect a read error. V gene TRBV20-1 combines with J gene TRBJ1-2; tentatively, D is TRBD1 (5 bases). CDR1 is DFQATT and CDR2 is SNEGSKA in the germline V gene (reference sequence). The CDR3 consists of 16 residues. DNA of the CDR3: TGCAGTGCTCACTCAAGGGGTTCTACAGATAACTATGGCTACAACTTC. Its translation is CSAHSRGSTDNYGYNF.

In DNA, the CDR3 is TGTGCCAGCAGTCTAATGACCGGACAGCCCCAGCATTTT. It specifies CASSLMTGQPQHF. The chain links TRBV27 to TRBJ1-5; D uncertain. From germline, CDR1 is MNHEY and CDR2 SMNVEV (reference sequence). This CDR3 is 13 amino acids long. Trimming cost V 5 bases and J 7 bases, with 12 bases left between them.

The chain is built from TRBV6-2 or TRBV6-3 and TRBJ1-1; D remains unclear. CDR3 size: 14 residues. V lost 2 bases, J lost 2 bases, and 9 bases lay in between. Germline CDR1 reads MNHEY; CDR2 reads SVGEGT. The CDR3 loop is CASSYGPGNTEAFF. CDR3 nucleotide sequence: TGTGCCAGCAGTTACGGGCCGGGAAACACTGAAGCTTTCTTT.

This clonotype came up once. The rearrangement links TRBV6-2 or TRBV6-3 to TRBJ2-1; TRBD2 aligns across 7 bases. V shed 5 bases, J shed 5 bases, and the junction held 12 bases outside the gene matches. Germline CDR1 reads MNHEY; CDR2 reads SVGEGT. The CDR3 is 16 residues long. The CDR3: CASSPLGGRSDNEQFF. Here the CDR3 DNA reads TGTGCCAGCAGTCCCTTAGGCGGGAGATCTGACAATGAGCAGTTCTTC.

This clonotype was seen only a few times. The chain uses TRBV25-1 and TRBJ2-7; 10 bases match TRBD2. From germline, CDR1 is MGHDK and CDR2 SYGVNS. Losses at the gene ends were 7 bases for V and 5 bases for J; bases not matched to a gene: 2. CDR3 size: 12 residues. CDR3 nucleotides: TGTGCCAGCACCCTAGCGGGAGACGAGCAGTACTTC. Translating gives CASTLAGDEQYF.

The CDR3 sequence is CNSRGLLRSSYEQYF. The CDR3 DNA reads as TGTAACAGCAGGGGACTCCTTCGAAGCTCCTACGAGCAGTACTTC. This chain joins TRBV27 and TRBJ2-7; tentatively, D is TRBD1 or TRBD2 (6 bases each). This CDR3 region has 15 residues. Germline V CDR1 and CDR2: MNHEY, SMNVEV (reference sequence).

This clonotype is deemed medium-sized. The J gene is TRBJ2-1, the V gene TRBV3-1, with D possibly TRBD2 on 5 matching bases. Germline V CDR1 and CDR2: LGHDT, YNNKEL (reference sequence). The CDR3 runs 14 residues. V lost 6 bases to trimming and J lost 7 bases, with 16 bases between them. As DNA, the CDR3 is TGTGCCAGCAGAGGGTCTAGAGAGGGTAATGAGCAGTTCTTC. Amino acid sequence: CASRGSREGNEQFF.

The CDR3 protein is CASSYREGVRREQFF. The CDR3 DNA follows: TGTGCCAGCAGTTACCGGGAGGGAGTGAGGCGTGAGCAGTTCTTC. The rearrangement uses TRBV6-6 and TRBJ1-1, with 8 bases lining up with TRBD2. The closer fit of TRBJ2-1 to the DNA end suggests the J call may be wrong. Germline CDR1 is MNHNY and CDR2 is SVGAGI (reference sequence). CDR3 length equals 15 residues.

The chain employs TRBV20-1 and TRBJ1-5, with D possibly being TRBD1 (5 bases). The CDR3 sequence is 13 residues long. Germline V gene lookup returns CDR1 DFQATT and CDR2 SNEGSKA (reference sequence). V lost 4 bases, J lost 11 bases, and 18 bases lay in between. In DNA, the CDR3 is TGCAGTGCTACCATCCGGACAAAATCAGCCCAGCATTTT. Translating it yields CSATIRTKSAQHF.

CDR3 DNA sequence: TGCAGTGCTAGATCTCAAGGGGACAATGAGCAGTTCTTC. Its translation: CSARSQGDNEQFF. V gene TRBV20-1 combines with J gene TRBJ2-1; maybe TRBD1 (5 bases). Trimming removed 2 bases from V and 5 bases from J, with 10 bases in between. The germline V gene has CDR1 DFQATT and CDR2 SNEGSKA (reference sequence). This CDR3 region has 13 residues.

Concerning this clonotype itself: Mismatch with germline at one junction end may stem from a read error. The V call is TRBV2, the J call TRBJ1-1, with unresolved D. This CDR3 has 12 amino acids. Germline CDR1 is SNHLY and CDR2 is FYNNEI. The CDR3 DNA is TGTGCCAGCAGTGAGTCGAACACTAAAGCTTTCTTT. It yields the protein CASSESNTKAFF.

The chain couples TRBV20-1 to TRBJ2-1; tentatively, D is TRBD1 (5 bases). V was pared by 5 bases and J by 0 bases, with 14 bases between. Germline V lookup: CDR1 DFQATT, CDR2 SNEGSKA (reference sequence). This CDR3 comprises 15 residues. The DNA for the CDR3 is TGCAGTGCTCCACAGGACGGAAGCTCCTACAATGAGCAGTTCTTC. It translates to CSAPQDGSSYNEQFF.

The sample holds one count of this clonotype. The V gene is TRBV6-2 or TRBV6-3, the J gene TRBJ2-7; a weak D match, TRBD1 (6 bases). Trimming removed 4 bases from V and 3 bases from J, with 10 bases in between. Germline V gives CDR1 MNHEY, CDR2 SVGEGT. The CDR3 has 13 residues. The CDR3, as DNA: TGTGCCAGCAGTTTCGAGACAGGCTACGAGCAGTACTTC. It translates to CASSFETGYEQYF.

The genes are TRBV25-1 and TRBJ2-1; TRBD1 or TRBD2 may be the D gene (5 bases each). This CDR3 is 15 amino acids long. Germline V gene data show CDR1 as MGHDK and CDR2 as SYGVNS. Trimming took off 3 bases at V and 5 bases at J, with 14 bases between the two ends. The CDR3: CASSDWGTPNNEQFF. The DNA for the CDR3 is TGTGCCAGCAGTGACTGGGGGACGCCTAACAATGAGCAGTTCTTC.

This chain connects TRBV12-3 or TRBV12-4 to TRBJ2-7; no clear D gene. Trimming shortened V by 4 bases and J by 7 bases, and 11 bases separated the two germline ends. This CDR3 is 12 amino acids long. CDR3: CASSSAAVEQYF. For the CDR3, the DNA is TGTGCCAGCAGTTCCGCCGCCGTGGAGCAGTACTTC.